This T cell receptor (beta chain) was captured in a study of blood T cells in healthy people across ages. General study results and limits: Among T cells, TCR beta diversity per million cells dropped roughly linearly as age rose.

PCR was performed a second time for about 6 to 12 cycles using a sample-barcoded 5' primer and a J-beta primer mix. Using its own MiXCR run on the 5' RACE reads, TCRdb lists one record per CDR3 protein. The sample lists 630,000 or so distinct CDR3 sequences, under 30% occurring once. With respect to this clonotype: What it binds is unknown.

V was trimmed by 0 bases and J by 5 bases, leaving 10 bases between them. Per the germline V gene, CDR1 is SGHRS and CDR2 is YFSETQ. The CDR3 runs 14 residues. This clonotype originated in a woman at least 80 years old in good health. The sample was blood. V gene TRBV5-1 combines with J gene TRBJ2-3, with D unclear. In nucleotides, the CDR3 is TGCGCCAGCAGCTTGGCCTGGCAAGGAGATACGCAGTATTTT. Amino acids: CASSLAWQGDTQYF.